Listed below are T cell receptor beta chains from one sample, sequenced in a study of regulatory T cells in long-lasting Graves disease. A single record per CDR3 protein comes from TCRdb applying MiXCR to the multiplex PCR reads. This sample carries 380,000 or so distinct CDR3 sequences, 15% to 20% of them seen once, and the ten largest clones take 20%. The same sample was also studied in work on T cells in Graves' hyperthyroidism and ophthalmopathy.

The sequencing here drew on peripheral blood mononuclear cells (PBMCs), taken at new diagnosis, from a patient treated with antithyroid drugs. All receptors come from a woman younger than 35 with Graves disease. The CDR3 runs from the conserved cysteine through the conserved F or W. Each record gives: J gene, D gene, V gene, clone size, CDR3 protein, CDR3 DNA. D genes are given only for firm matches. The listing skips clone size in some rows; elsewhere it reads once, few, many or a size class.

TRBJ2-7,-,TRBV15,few,CATSRVNYEQYF,TGTGCCACCAGCAGAGTTAACTACGAGCAGTACTTC
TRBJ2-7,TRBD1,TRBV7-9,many,CASIGAGGTQAGEQYF,TGTGCCAGCATAGGGGCAGGGGGTACTCAGGCTGGGGAGCAGTACTTC
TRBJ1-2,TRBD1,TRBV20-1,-,CSARQGAIGNYGYTF,TGCAGTGCTAGACAGGGGGCGATTGGGAACTATGGCTACACCTTC
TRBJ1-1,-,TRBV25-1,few,CASSAGAGTEAFF,TGTGCCAGCAGTGCAGGGGCAGGGACTGAAGCTTTCTTT
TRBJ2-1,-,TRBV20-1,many,CSARDPGYRANEQFF,TGCAGTGCTAGAGACCCGGGATACAGGGCCAATGAGCAGTTCTTC
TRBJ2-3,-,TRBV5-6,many,CASSWDSGTDTQYF,TGTGCCAGCAGCTGGGACTCCGGCACAGATACGCAGTATTTT
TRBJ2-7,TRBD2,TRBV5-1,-,CASSSQGTSGGGDEQYF,TGCGCCAGCAGCAGCCAAGGGACTAGCGGGGGGGGCGACGAGCAGTACTTC
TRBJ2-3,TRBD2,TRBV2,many,CASSGGEGHTDTQYF,TGTGCCAGCAGTGGAGGGGAGGGCCATACAGATACGCAGTATTTT
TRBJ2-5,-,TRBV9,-,CASSVGGGISAETQYF,TGTGCCAGCAGCGTAGGAGGGGGGATTTCTGCAGAGACCCAGTACTTC
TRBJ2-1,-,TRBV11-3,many,CASSLHRGVDSEQFF,TGTGCCAGCAGCTTACACAGAGGTGTGGATAGTGAGCAGTTCTTC
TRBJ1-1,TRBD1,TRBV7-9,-,CASSLLPGRGGTEAFF,TGTGCCAGCAGCTTACTCCCTGGCAGGGGGGGCACTGAAGCTTTCTTT
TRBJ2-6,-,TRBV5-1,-,CASSLDSSGANVLTF,TGCGCCAGCAGCTTGGACAGCTCTGGGGCCAACGTCCTGACTTTC
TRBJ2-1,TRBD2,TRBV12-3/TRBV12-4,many,CASSSRLAGAYNEQFF,TGTGCCAGCAGTTCCCGACTAGCGGGAGCCTACAATGAGCAGTTCTTC
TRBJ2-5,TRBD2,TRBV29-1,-,CSVKAGGSMRPQETQYF,TGCAGCGTTAAGGCGGGGGGATCTATGAGGCCTCAAGAGACCCAGTACTTC
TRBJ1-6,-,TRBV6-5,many,CASSLGNTYRDF,TGTGCCAGCAGTTTGGGCAACACCTACCGCGACTTT
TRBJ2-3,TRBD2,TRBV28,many,CASSLSLAGGPADTQYF,TGTGCCAGCAGTTTATCGCTAGCGGGAGGGCCAGCAGATACGCAGTATTTT
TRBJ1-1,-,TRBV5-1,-,CASSNGQSARTEAFF,TGCGCCAGCAGCAACGGACAAAGCGCACGGACTGAAGCTTTCTTT
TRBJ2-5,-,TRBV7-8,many,CASSLIFATQETQYF,TGTGCCAGCAGCTTAATCTTCGCGACGCAAGAGACCCAGTACTTC
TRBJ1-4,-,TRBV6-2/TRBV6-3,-,CASSYSGGARETNEKLFF,TGTGCCAGCAGTTACTCGGGGGGGGCGAGGGAAACTAATGAAAAACTGTTTTTT
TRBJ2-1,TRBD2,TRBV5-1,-,CASSPGTLGGGNEQFF,TGCGCCAGCAGCCCCGGGACACTCGGGGGGGGCAATGAGCAGTTCTTC
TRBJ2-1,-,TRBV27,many,CASNSVRVLHNEQFF,TGTGCCAGCAATTCGGTCAGGGTCCTACACAATGAGCAGTTCTTC
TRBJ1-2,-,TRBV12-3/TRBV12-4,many,CASSSTSTLHRAYTFGYTF,TGTGCCAGCAGTTCAACGAGCACGCTACACAGGGCCTATACCTTCGGCTACACCTTC
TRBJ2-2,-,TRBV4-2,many,CASSQGGTSTTGELFF,TGTGCCAGCAGCCAAGGTGGGACATCGACCACCGGGGAGCTGTTTTTT
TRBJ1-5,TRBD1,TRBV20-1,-,CSADRGDNYSNQPQHF,TGCAGTGCGGACAGGGGGGACAATTATAGCAATCAGCCCCAGCATTTT
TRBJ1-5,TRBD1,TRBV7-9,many,CASSTSDRERGQPQHF,TGTGCCAGCAGTACCTCAGACAGGGAGAGGGGTCAGCCCCAGCATTTT
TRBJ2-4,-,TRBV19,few,CASSIPSGKAKNIQYF,TGTGCCAGTAGTATTCCGTCAGGGAAAGCCAAAAACATTCAGTACTTC
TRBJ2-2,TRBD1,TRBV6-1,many,CASRQNRGHTGELFF,TGTGCCAGCAGACAAAACAGGGGACACACCGGGGAGCTGTTTTTT
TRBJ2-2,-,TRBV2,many,CASSEQNLGELFF,TGTGCCAGCAGTGAACAGAATCTCGGGGAGCTGTTTTTT
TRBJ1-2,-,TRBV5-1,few,CASSSQAAGVNYGYTF,TGCGCCAGCAGCTCCCAGGCGGCTGGGGTGAACTATGGCTACACCTTC
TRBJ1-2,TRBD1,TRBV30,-,CAWNRQGATGGCTF,TGTGCCTGGAACCGACAGGGGGCAACTGGAGGCTGCACCTTC
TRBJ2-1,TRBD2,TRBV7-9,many,CASSFGGANNEQFF,TGTGCCAGCAGCTTCGGGGGGGCCAATAATGAGCAGTTCTTC
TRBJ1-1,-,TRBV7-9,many,CASSAPGQYTEAFF,TGTGCCAGCAGCGCCCCCGGACAGTACACTGAAGCTTTCTTT
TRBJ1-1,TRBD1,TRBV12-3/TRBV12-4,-,CASSRAGGFTEAFF,TGTGCCAGCTCGCGGGCAGGGGGCTTTACTGAAGCTTTCTTT
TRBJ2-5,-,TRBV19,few,CASSITGSRQETQYF,TGTGCCAGTAGTATCACAGGGAGTCGGCAAGAGACCCAGTACTTC
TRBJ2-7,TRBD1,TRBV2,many,CASSEGPGTEYEQYF,TGTGCCAGCAGTGAAGGCCCCGGGACAGAGTACGAGCAGTACTTC
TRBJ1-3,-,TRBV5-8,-,CASSLDRRTVSGNTIYF,TGTGCCAGCAGCTTGGATCGTCGGACAGTCTCTGGAAACACCATATATTTT
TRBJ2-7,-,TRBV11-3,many,CASSSRDSYEQYF,TGTGCCAGCAGCTCCCGAGACAGCTACGAGCAGTACTTC
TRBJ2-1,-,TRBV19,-,CASSRKTGIEQFF,TGTGCCAGTAGTAGAAAGACAGGTATTGAGCAGTTCTTC
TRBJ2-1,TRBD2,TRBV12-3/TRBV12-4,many,CASSLAGGSGSEQFF,TGTGCCAGCAGTTTGGCGGGGGGCTCGGGGAGTGAGCAGTTCTTC
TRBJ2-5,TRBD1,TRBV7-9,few,CASSLFRRGRETQYF,TGTGCCAGCAGCTTATTTCGTAGGGGGCGCGAGACCCAGTACTTC
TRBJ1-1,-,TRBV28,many,CASRPPTGERGEAFF,TGTGCCAGCAGGCCACCGACAGGAGAACGCGGTGAAGCTTTCTTT
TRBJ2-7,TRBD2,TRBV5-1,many,CASSLVASGGLYEQYF,TGCGCCAGCAGCTTGGTCGCTAGCGGGGGTTTGTACGAGCAGTACTTC
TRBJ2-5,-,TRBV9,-,CASSVGSSRGPGTQYF,TGTGCCAGCAGCGTAGGCTCTTCCCGGGGTCCCGGGACCCAGTACTTC
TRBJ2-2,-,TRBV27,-,CASRLQSAGELFF,TGTGCCAGCAGGCTCCAAAGTGCCGGGGAGCTGTTTTTT
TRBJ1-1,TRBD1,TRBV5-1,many,CASSSDRGAEAFF,TGCGCCAGCAGCTCGGACAGGGGAGCTGAAGCTTTCTTT
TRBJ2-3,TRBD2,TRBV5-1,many,CASSGGLAVYSTDTQYF,TGCGCCAGCAGCGGGGGACTAGCGGTTTATAGCACAGATACGCAGTATTTT
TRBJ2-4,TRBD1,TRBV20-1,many,CSARTGSKNIQYF,TGCAGTGCTCGGACAGGCTCCAAAAACATTCAGTACTTC
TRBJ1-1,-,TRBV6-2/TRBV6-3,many,CASKPDRYTEAFF,TGTGCCAGCAAACCGGACCGATACACTGAAGCTTTCTTT
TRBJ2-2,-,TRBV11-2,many,CASSPSGGPNTGELFF,TGTGCCAGCAGCCCATCCGGGGGGCCGAACACCGGGGAGCTGTTTTTT
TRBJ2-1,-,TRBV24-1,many,CATSDSGTPSLDEQFF,TGTGCCACCAGTGATTCCGGGACTCCGAGCTTAGATGAGCAGTTCTTC
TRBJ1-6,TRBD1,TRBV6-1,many,CASTLRTGGMHSPLHF,TGTGCCAGCACCCTGAGGACAGGGGGCATGCATTCACCCCTCCACTTT
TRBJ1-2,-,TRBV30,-,CAWSAPDSGYTF,TGTGCCTGGAGTGCCCCAGATAGTGGCTACACCTTC